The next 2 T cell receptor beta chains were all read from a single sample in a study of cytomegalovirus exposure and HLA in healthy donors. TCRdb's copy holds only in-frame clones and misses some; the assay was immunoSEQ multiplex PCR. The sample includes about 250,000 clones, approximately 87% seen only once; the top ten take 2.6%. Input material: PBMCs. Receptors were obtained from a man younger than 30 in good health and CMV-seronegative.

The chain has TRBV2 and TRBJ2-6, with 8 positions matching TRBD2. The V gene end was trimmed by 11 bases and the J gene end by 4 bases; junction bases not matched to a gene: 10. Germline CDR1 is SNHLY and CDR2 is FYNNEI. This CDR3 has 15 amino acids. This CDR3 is CASSGGALGANVLTF. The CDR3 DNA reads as TGTGCCTCCTCGGGAGGGGCACTCGGGGCCAACGTCCTGACTTTC. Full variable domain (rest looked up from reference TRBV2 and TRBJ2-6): EPEVTQTPSHQVTQMGQEVILRCVPISNHLYFYWYRQILGQKVEFLVSFYNNEISEKSEIFDDQFSVERPDGSNFTLKIRSTKLEDSAMYFCASSGGALGANVLTFGAGSRLTVL.

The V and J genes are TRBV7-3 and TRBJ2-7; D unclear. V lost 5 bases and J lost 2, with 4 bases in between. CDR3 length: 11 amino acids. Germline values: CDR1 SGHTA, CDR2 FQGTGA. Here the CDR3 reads CASSPPYEQYF. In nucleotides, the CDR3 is TGTGCCAGCAGCCCTCCCTACGAGCAGTACTTC. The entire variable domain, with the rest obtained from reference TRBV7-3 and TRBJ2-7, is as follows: GAGVSQTPSNKVTEKGKYVELRCDPISGHTALYWYRQSLGQGPEFLIYFQGTGAADDSGLPNDRFFAVRPEGSVSTLKIQRTERGDSAVYLCASSPPYEQYFGPGTRLTVT.